This T cell receptor (beta chain) was obtained from a study of shared clonotypes between healthy human individuals. Points from the study as a whole: The generation probabilities recorded for non-shared clonotypes fell below those of clonotypes shared by all four donors. Specimens sampled were limited to blood, with tissue repertoires likely differing.

To note about this clone: The antigen remains undetermined.

Per the original methods: In the immunoSEQ data, sequences were junction-only and lacked quality scores, so filtering differed. Assay used: immunoSEQ multiplex PCR; TCRdb lists only in-frame clones, some missing. V, J and clone size derive from that table, while D and trimming were established from the DNA sequence. The sample holds some 790,000 clones, over 60% seen once. The germline V gene encodes CDR1 SQVTM and CDR2 ANQGSEA. The CDR3 contains 13 residues. V gave up 7 bases and J gave up 2 bases, with 14 bases separating them. A split of CD4+ cells into CD45RA+ naive and CD45RA-negative memory subsets was performed.

Sequenced input: memory CD4+ T cells sorted from blood. As to subset: CD45RA-negative fraction. This TCR derives from a woman aged 25 to 39 in good health. The chain employs TRBV29-1 and TRBJ1-1, with D unclear. The CDR3 bases are TGCAGCGCCGCCAGCCGGGGAAACACTGAAGCTTTCTTT. It encodes CSAASRGNTEAFF.